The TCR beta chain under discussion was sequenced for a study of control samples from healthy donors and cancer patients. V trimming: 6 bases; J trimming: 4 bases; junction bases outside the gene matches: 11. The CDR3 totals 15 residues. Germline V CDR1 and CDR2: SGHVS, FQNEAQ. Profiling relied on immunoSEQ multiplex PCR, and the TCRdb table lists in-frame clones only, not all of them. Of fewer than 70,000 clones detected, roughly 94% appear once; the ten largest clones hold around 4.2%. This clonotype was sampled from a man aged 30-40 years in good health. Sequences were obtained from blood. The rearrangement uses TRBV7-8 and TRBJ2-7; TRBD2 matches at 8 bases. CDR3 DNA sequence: TGTGCCAGCAGTCCGCCGCTCGGGAGGGTATACGAGCAGTACTTC. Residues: CASSPPLGRVYEQYF.